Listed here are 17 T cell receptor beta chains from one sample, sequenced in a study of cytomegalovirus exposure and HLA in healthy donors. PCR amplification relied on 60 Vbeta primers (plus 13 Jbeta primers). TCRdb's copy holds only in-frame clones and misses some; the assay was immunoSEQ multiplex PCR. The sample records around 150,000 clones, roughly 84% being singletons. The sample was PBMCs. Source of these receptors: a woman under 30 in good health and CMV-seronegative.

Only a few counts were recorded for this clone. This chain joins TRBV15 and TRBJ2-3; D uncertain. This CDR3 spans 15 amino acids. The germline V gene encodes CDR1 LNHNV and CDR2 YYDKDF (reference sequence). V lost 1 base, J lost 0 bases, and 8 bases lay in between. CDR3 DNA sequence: TGTGCCACCAGCAGAGCCATGGAGAGCACAGATACGCAGTATTTT. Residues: CATSRAMESTDTQYF.

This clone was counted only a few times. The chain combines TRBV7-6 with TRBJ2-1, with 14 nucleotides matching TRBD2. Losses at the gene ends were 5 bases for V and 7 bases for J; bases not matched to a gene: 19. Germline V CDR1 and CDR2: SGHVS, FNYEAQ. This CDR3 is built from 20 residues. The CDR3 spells CASSPRTSGGTGKGRNEQFF. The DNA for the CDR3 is TGTGCCAGCAGCCCCAGGACTAGCGGGGGGACGGGCAAGGGTAGGAATGAGCAGTTCTTC. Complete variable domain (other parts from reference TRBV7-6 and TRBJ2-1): GAGVSQSPRYKVTKRGQDVALRCDPISGHVSLYWYRQALGQGPEFLTYFNYEAQQDKSGLPNDRFSAERPEGSISTLTIQRTEQRDSAMYRCASSPRTSGGTGKGRNEQFFGPGTRLTVL.

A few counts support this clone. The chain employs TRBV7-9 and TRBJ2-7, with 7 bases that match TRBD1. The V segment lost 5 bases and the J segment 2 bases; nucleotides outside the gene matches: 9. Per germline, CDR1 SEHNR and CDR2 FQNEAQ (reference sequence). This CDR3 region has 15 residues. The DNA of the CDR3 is TGTGCCAGCAGCCCTGTAGGACAGGTTACCTACGAGCAGTACTTC. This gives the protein CASSPVGQVTYEQYF.

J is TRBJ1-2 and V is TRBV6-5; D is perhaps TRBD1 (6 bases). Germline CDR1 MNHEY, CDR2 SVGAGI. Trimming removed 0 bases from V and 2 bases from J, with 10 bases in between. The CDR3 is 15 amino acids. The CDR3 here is CASSYSSDSNYGYTF. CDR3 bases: TGTGCCAGCAGTTACTCTTCGGACAGCAACTATGGCTACACCTTC.

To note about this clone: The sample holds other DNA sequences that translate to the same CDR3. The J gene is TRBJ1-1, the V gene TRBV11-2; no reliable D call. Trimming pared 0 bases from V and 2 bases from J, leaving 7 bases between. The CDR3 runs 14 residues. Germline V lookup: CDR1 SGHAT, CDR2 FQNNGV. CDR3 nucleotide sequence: TGTGCCAGCAGCTTAGACAGGCCCAACACTGAAGCTTTCTTT. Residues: CASSLDRPNTEAFF.

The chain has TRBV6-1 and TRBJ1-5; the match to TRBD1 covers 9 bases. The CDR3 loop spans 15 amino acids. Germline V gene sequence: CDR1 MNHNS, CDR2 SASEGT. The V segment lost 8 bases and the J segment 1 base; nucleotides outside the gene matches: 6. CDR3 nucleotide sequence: TGTGCCAGCGTCCGACAGGGGGTGAGCAATCAGCCCCAGCATTTT. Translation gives CASVRQGVSNQPQHF.

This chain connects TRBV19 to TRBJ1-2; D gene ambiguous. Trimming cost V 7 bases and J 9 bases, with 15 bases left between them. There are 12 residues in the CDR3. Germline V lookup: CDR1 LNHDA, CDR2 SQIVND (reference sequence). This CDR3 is CASTPRGLRYTF. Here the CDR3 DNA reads TGTGCCAGTACCCCTCGAGGACTCCGCTACACCTTC.

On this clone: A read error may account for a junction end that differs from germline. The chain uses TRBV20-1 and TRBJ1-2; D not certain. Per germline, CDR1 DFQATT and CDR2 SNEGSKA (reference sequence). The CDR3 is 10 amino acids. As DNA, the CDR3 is TGCAGTGCTAGTTCCGGGGTTGGGAACTTC. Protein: CSASSGVGNF.

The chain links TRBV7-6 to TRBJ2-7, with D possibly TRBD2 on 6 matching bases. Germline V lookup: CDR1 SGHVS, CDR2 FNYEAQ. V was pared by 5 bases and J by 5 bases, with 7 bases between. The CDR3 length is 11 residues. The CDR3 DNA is TGTGCCAGCAGCCCGGGGGACGAGCAGTACTTC. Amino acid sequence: CASSPGDEQYF.

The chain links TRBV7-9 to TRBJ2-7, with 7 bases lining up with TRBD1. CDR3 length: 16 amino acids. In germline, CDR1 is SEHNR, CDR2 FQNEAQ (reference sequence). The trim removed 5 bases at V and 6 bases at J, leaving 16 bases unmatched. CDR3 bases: TGTGCCAGCAGCCAGCAGACAGGGATAAGGGAAGTCGAGCAGTACTTC. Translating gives CASSQQTGIREVEQYF.

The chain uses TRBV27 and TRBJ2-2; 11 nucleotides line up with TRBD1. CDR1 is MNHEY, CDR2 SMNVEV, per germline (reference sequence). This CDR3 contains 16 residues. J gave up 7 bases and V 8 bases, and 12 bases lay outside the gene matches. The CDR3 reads CASCERTGGWYGELFF. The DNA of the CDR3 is TGTGCCAGCTGTGAAAGGACAGGGGGCTGGTACGGGGAGCTGTTTTTT.

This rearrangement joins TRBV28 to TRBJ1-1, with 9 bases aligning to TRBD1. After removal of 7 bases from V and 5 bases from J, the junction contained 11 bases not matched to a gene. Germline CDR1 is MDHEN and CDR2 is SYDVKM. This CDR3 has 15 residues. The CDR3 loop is CASTPTGGLWTEAFF. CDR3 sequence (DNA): TGTGCCAGCACCCCGACAGGGGGGCTTTGGACTGAAGCTTTCTTT.

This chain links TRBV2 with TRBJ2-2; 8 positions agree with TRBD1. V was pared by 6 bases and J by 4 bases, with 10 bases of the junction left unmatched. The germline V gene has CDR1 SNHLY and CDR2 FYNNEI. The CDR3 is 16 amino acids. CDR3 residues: CASSQTRTGSTGELFF. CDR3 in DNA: TGTGCCAGCAGCCAAACCCGGACAGGGAGCACCGGGGAGCTGTTTTTT.

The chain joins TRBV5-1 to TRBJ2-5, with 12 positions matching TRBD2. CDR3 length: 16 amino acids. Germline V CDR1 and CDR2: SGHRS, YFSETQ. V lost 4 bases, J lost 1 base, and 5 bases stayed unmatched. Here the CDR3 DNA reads TGCGCCAGCAGCCCCCCTAGCGGGGGGGGCCAAGAGACCCAGTACTTC. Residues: CASSPPSGGGQETQYF.

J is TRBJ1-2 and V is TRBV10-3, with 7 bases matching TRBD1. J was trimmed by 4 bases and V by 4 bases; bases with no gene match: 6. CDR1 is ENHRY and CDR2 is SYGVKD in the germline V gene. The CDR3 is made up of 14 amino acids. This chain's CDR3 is CAISGQGARYGYTF. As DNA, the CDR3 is TGTGCCATCAGTGGACAGGGAGCACGCTATGGCTACACCTTC.

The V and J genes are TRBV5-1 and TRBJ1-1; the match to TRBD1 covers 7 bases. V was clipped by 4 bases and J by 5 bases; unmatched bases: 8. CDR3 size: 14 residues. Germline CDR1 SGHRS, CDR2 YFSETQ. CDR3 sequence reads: CASSPGQVGTEAFF. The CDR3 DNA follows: TGCGCCAGCAGCCCCGGACAGGTTGGGACTGAAGCTTTCTTT.

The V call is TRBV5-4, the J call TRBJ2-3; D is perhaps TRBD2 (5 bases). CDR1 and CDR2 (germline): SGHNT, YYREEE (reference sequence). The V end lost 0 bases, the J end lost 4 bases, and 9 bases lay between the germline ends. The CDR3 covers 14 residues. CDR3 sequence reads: CASSLGQAADTQYF. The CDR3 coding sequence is TGTGCCAGCAGCTTGGGCCAAGCGGCAGATACGCAGTATTTT.